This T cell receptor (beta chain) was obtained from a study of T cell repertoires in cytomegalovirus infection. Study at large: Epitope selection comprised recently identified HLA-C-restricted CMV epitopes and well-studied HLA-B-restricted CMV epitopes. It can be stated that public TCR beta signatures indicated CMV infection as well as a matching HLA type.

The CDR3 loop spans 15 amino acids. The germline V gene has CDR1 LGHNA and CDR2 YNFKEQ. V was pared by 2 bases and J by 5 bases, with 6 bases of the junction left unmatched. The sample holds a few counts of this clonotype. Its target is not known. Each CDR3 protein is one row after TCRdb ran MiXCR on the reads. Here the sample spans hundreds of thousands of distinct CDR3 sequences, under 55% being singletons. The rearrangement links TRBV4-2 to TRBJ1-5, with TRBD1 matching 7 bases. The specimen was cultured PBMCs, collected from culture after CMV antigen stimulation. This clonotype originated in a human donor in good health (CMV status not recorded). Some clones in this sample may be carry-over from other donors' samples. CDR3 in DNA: TGTGCCAGCAGCCAACTGGGACAGCCCGATCAGCCCCAGCATTTT. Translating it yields CASSQLGQPDQPQHF.